This T cell receptor beta chain was obtained from a study of T cell clonality in common variable immunodeficiency. This clone was counted many times. Coverage ceases 3 residues before the CDR3 finishes, and the germline J gene fills in the end. Profiling relied on immunoSEQ multiplex PCR, and the TCRdb table lists in-frame clones only, not all of them. Found here are some 38,000 clones, no singletons; the ten largest cover around 2.6%. This CDR3 is 13 amino acids long. V lost 2 bases and J lost 2; bases outside the gene matches: 2. Per the germline V gene, CDR1 is DFQATT and CDR2 is SNEGSKA (reference sequence).

Source material: peripheral blood mononuclear cells. The chain carries TRBV20-1 and TRBJ2-7; 8 nucleotides line up with TRBD2. The clonotype originates from a person between 18 and 70 years old in good health. The CDR3 reads CSARPGLAYEQYF. The part of the CDR3 DNA that was read is TGCAGTGCTAGACCGGGACTAGCCTACGAG.